This T cell receptor (beta chain) is from a study of early T cells in non-severe SARS-CoV-2 infection (dated by TCRdb to the early 2020s). Context from the whole study: Because TCR sequencing relied on bulk RNA taken from unsorted whole blood, pairing of alpha and beta chains was not possible. Broader findings and caveats from the paper: VDJdb matching was skewed toward anti-spike CD8 responses and likely underestimated virus-specific expansions by missing private and CD4 specificities.

Library preparation employed 5' RACE. The run used a NextSeq 500. In the TCR library protocol, unique molecular identifiers were attached to individual cDNA molecules to correct for PCR bias and sequencing error. Both TCR alpha and beta chains were sequenced, and tight co-correlation was observed between alpha and beta sequence abundances in each sample. From the authors' description of their analysis: Decombinator V4 was used to perform V gene, J gene and CDR3 annotation of TCR sequences. TCRs were defined as expanded if a significant change between any two time points was detected under a Poisson model with p below 0.0001. TCR abundances were normalised to the total number of TCRs sequenced per sample and were expressed as counts per million. TRAV1-2 paired with TRAJ12, TRAJ20 or TRAJ33 defined MAIT TCRs, while TRAV10 paired with TRAJ18 defined iNKT TCRs. VDJdb, accessed 1 November 2021, was searched for CMV, EBV and SARS-CoV-2 annotated TCRs, with TCRs annotated for multiple antigens excluded. TCRdb reprocessing: public reads trimmed at Q25 with fastp, clones called with MiXCR, in-frame beta chains kept. Each entry is one CDR3 protein sequence, shown with its most common DNA and genes. The V and J calls follow TCRdb's processing rather than the paper's. Within this sample are some 25,000 distinct CDR3 sequences, with around 4% of them counted one time only. More than 15% of the sample is held by the ten biggest clonotypes.

As encoded in the germline V gene (reference sequence), CDR1 is LNHDA while CDR2 is SQIVND. Trimming costs V 3 bases and J 2 bases, and their ends lie 8 bases apart. The CDR3 numbers 13 residues from cysteine through phenylalanine. Only the CDR3 portion is preserved as DNA: 39 bases, with reading frame beginning at the first base. This clonotype was picked up many times. What this receptor recognizes is not known. Base qualities are missing; no much larger clone stands one base away. This was a case-control study nested in a cohort of healthcare workers in London, UK, who had nasopharyngeal swab PCR tests and blood samples taken every week. Between 23 and 31 March 2020, the week of the UK lockdown, healthcare workers were enrolled and then followed up weekly for as long as 16 weeks.

Specimen: whole blood. The receptor was isolated from an adult who was a healthcare worker with PCR-confirmed SARS-CoV-2 infection or an uninfected control (not recorded which). The chain is encoded by TRBV19 joined to TRBJ2-7; the D segment cannot be called with confidence. At the DNA level, the sequence is TGTGCCAGTAGTATGGACCGAGCCTACGAGCAGTACTTC. Protein translation: CASSMDRAYEQYF.